The T cell receptor beta chain described here comes from a study of blood T cell repertoires in COVID-19. Germline V lookup: CDR1 SGHDT, CDR2 YYEEEE. CDR3 length: 16 residues. V lost 4 bases, J lost 0 bases, and 15 bases lay in between. Produced via immunoSEQ multiplex PCR; TCRdb's table is partial and in-frame only. The sample lists 500,000 or so clones, around 90% occurring once. Those enrolled, adults aged roughly 18 to 100 years, came from roughly 22 US areas. This clone was seen many times. This receptor was identified in a young woman who had recovered from COVID-19. Sequenced material: PBMCs or T cells enriched from blood (not recorded which). The chain is built from TRBV5-6 and TRBJ2-3, with D possibly matching TRBD1 (6 bases). CDR3 DNA: TGTGCCAGCAGCACAACTTCCGGACAGAGCACAGATACGCAGTATTTT. Amino acid sequence: CASSTTSGQSTDTQYF.